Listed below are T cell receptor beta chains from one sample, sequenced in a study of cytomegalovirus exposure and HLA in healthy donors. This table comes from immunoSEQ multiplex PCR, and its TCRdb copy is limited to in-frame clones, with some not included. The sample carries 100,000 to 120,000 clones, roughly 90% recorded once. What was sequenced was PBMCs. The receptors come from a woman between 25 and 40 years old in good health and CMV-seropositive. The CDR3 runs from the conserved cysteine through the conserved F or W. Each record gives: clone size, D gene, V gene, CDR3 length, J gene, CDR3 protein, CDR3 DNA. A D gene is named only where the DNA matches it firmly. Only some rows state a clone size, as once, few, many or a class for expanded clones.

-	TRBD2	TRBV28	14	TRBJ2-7	CASSLLSGGYEQYF	TGTGCCAGCAGTTTACTGAGCGGGGGCTACGAGCAGTACTTC
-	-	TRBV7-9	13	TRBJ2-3	CASSPPGTDTQYF	TGTGCCAGCAGCCCCCCCGGCACAGATACGCAGTATTTT
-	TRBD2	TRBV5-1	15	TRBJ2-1	CASSLQAGGFDEQFF	TGCGCCAGCAGCTTGCAAGCGGGAGGGTTCGATGAGCAGTTCTTC
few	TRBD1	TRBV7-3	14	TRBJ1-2	CASSFDGTGGGYTF	TGTGCCAGCAGCTTCGACGGGACAGGGGGTGGCTACACCTTC
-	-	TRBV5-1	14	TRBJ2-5	CASSPGSGRETQYF	TGCGCCAGCAGCCCCGGATCTGGGAGGGAGACCCAGTACTTC
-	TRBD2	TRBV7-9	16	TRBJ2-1	CASSLAKSGKSNEQFF	TGTGCCAGCAGCTTAGCGAAAAGCGGGAAGTCCAATGAGCAGTTCTTC
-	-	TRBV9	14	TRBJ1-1	CASSTGGMNTEAFF	TGTGCCAGCAGCACCGGGGGTATGAACACTGAAGCTTTCTTT
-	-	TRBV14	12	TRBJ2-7	CASSKATGLQYF	TGTGCCAGCAGCAAAGCCACAGGCCTGCAGTACTTC
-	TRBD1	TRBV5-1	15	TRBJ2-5	CASSALGQNQETQYF	TGCGCCAGCAGCGCCCTGGGACAGAACCAAGAGACCCAGTACTTC
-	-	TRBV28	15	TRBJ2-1	CASKSGEDSYNEQFF	TGTGCCAGCAAGTCGGGGGAGGACTCCTACAATGAGCAGTTCTTC
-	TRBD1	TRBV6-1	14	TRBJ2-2	CATQDREITGELFF	TGTGCCACTCAGGACAGGGAGATTACCGGGGAGCTGTTTTTT
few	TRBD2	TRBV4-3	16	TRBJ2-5	CASSQGWPSGGETQYF	TGCGCCAGCAGCCAAGGGTGGCCTAGCGGGGGGGAGACCCAGTACTTC
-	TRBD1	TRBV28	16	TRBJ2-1	CASSRQGTFSYNEQFF	TGTGCCAGCAGCAGACAGGGGACCTTCTCCTACAATGAGCAGTTCTTC
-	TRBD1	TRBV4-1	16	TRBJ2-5	CASSQDAQGQGETQYF	TGCGCCAGCAGCCAAGATGCACAGGGGCAGGGGGAGACCCAGTACTTC
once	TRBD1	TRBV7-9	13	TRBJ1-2	CASSFGTGDGYTF	TGTGCCAGCAGCTTCGGGACAGGGGATGGCTACACCTTC
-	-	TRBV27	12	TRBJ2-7	CASSSQGYEQYF	TGTGCCAGCAGTTCACAGGGATACGAGCAGTACTTC
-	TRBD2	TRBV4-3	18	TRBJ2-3	CASSQDGVGRGSTDTQYF	TGCGCCAGCAGCCAAGATGGGGTCGGGAGGGGGAGCACAGATACGCAGTATTTT
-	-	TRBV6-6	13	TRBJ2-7	CATLSPLEGEQYF	TGTGCCACTCTTTCCCCCCTAGAGGGCGAGCAGTACTTC
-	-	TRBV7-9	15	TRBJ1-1	CASSLSKHMNTEAFF	TGTGCCAGCAGCTTAAGTAAACACATGAACACTGAAGCTTTCTTT
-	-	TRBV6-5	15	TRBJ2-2	CASRTPGAATGELFF	TGTGCCAGCAGAACCCCAGGGGCGGCCACCGGGGAGCTGTTTTTT
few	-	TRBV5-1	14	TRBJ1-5	CASSLGGRNQPQHF	TGCGCCAGCAGCTTAGGGGGACGGAATCAGCCCCAGCATTTT
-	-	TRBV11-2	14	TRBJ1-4	CASSLTGVNEKLFF	TGTGCCAGCAGCTTGACAGGAGTTAATGAAAAACTGTTTTTT
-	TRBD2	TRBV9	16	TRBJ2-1	CASSVGAGGRGNEQFF	TGTGCCAGCAGCGTAGGAGCGGGGGGGCGCGGAAATGAGCAGTTCTTC
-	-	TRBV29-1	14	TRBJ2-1	CSVDPGVHYNEQFF	TGCAGCGTTGATCCAGGGGTCCACTACAATGAGCAGTTCTTC
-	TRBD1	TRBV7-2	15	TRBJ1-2	CASSLAGGGYYGYTF	TGTGCCAGCAGCTTAGCAGGGGGCGGGTACTATGGCTACACCTTC
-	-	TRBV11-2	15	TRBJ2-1	CASSLDTGLDNEQFF	TGTGCCAGCAGCTTAGATACAGGTTTGGACAATGAGCAGTTCTTC
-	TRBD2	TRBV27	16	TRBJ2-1	CASSLRLAGGKNEQFF	TGTGCCAGCAGTTTACGATTAGCGGGAGGGAAGAATGAGCAGTTCTTC
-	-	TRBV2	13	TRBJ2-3	CASSLSGWDTQYF	TGTGCCAGCAGTCTATCAGGGTGGGATACGCAGTATTTT
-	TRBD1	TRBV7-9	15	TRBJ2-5	CASSLLTGAGETQYF	TGTGCCAGCAGCTTACTTACAGGGGCCGGGGAGACCCAGTACTTC
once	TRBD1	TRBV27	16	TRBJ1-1	CASAGTGGYWSTEAFF	TGTGCCAGCGCCGGGACAGGGGGGTATTGGAGCACTGAAGCTTTCTTT
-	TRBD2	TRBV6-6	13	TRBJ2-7	CASTAGGPNEQYF	TGTGCCAGCACGGCGGGAGGGCCAAACGAGCAGTACTTC
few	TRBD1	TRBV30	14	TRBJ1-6	CAWRGGQSYSPLHF	TGTGCCTGGAGAGGGGGACAGAGTTATTCACCCCTCCACTTT
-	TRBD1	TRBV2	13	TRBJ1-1	CASHRGLLSEAFF	TGTGCCAGCCACAGGGGGCTTCTATCTGAAGCTTTCTTT
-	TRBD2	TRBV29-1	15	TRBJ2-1	CSVEGGLARDNEQFF	TGCAGCGTTGAAGGCGGACTAGCGAGAGACAATGAGCAGTTCTTC
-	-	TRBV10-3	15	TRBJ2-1	CAITNGGRSPGEQFF	TGTGCCATCACGAACGGGGGACGGTCCCCAGGGGAGCAGTTCTTC
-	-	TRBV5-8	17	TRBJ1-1	CASSEGTVLIVGTEAFF	TGTGCCAGCAGCGAGGGGACTGTTCTCATAGTGGGGACTGAAGCTTTCTTT
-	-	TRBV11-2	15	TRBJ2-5	CASSQNAGAGETQYF	TGTGCCAGCAGCCAGAATGCGGGGGCGGGAGAGACCCAGTACTTC
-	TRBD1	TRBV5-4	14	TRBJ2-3	CASSSGTVGDTQYF	TGTGCCAGCAGCTCCGGGACAGTGGGAGATACGCAGTATTTT
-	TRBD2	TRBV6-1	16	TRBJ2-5	CASSAGTSGGQETQYF	TGTGCCAGCAGTGCCGGGACTAGCGGGGGCCAAGAGACCCAGTACTTC
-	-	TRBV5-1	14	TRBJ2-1	CASSGSGSYNEQFF	TGCGCCAGCAGCGGTTCGGGCTCCTACAATGAGCAGTTCTTC
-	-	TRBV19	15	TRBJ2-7	CASSMEQEGPYEQYF	TGTGCCAGTAGTATGGAACAGGAGGGGCCCTACGAGCAGTACTTC
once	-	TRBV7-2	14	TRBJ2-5	CASSRRRFQETQYF	TGTGCCAGCAGCCGGAGACGGTTCCAAGAGACCCAGTACTTC
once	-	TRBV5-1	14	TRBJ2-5	CASSLVGGEKTQYF	TGCGCCAGCAGCTTGGTGGGTGGGGAGAAGACCCAGTACTTC
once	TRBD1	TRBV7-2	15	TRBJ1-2	CASSLARTGGYGYTF	TGTGCCAGCAGCTTAGCGAGGACAGGGGGGTATGGCTACACCTTC
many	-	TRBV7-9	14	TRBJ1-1	CASSLGAGGTEAFF	TGTGCCAGCAGCTTAGGGGCGGGAGGGACTGAAGCTTTCTTT
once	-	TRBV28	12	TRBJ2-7	CASSVRFTKQYF	TGTGCCAGCAGTGTGCGATTTACGAAGCAGTACTTC
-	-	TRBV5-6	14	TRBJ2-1	CASSLGGPYNEQFF	TGTGCCAGCAGCTTGGGCGGCCCCTACAATGAGCAGTTCTTC
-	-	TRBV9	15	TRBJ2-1	CASSATGTINNEQFF	TGTGCCAGCAGCGCAACCGGGACAATTAACAATGAGCAGTTCTTC
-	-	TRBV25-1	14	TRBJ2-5	CASSQAGTGETQYF	TGTGCCAGCAGTCAGGCGGGTACCGGGGAGACCCAGTACTTC
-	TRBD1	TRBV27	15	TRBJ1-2	CASSFRTGAPYGYTF	TGTGCCAGCAGTTTTCGGACAGGGGCTCCCTATGGCTACACCTTC
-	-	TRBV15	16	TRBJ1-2	CATSRDPLSTNYGYTF	TGTGCCACCAGCAGAGACCCTCTCTCGACAAACTATGGCTACACCTTC
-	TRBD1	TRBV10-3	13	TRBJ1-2	CAISPTGEQGYTF	TGTGCCATCAGTCCAACAGGGGAACAAGGCTACACCTTC
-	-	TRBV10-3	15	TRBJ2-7	CAISETAAKAYEQYF	TGTGCCATCAGTGAGACGGCGGCGAAAGCCTACGAGCAGTACTTC
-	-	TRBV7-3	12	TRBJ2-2	CASSSGSGELFF	TGTGCCAGCAGCTCCGGGTCCGGGGAGCTGTTTTTT
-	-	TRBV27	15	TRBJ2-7	CASSRGGLLGYEQYF	TGTGCCAGCAGTCGCGGTGGTCTCCTCGGGTACGAGCAGTACTTC